The present T cell receptor (beta chain) was sequenced within a study of T cells after posttransplantation cyclophosphamide. General study results and limits: Tissue-infiltrating T cells from skin or gut overlapped little with blood T cells.

V gave up 3 bases and J gave up 3 bases; unmatched junction bases: 8. Per the germline V gene, CDR1 is SEHNR and CDR2 is FQNEAQ (reference sequence). The CDR3 is 16 amino acids. Busulfan-fludarabine conditioning, marrow transplant, and cyclophosphamide on days +3 and +4 were administered. Produced via immunoSEQ multiplex PCR; TCRdb's table is partial and in-frame only. This sample has tens of thousands of clones, with about 77% found just once. As for this clone: What it binds is not known.

This sequence originates from a female patient between 40 and 50 years old who received an allogeneic stem cell transplant from a related donor, was CMV-positive, and had no GVHD. Some T cells may be the graft donor's. The V gene is TRBV7-9, the J gene TRBJ1-5, with TRBD1 matching 7 bases. The starting material was CD4+ T cells sorted from blood, obtained roughly 2,000 days after a stem cell transplant with posttransplant cyclophosphamide. CDR3 DNA sequence: TGTGCCAGCAGCTTTACGACAGGGACCAACAATCAGCCCCAGCATTTT. As protein: CASSFTTGTNNQPQHF.